The 18 T cell receptor beta chains given below trace back to one sample, sequenced in a study of regulatory T cells in long-lasting Graves disease. Assembly of TCR beta libraries relied on iRepertoire HTBI primers together with Arm-PCR of CDR3 regions. TCRdb re-called the multiplex PCR reads through MiXCR, storing one row per CDR3 protein. The sample carries fewer than 450,000 distinct CDR3 sequences, 20% to 25% recorded once. The time point denotes: persistent/refractory GD, antithyroid drugs over 5 years with positive TRAb. From PBMCs, RNA was extracted and then used to make the TCR library. The starting material was peripheral blood mononuclear cells (PBMCs), obtained when the disease was refractory, from a patient treated with antithyroid drugs. Receptor source: a female donor with Graves disease.

In this sample, this clonotype turned up a few times. The gene calls are TRBV10-3 and TRBJ2-2; D is unclear. The CDR3 runs 14 residues. Trimming removed 6 bases at V and 2 bases at J, with 10 bases between. The V gene's germline CDR1 is ENHRY and CDR2 SYGVKD. The CDR3 coding sequence is TGTGCCATCAGAAGTAGTATAAACACCGGGGAGCTGTTTTTT. It translates to CAIRSSINTGELFF.

This clonotype was detected many times. The CDR3 loop is CASARQGNSYEQYF. The CDR3 bases are TGTGCCAGCGCTAGACAGGGCAACTCCTACGAGCAGTACTTC. V and J are TRBV2 and TRBJ2-7; 7 bases map to TRBD1. J gave up 0 bases and V 8 bases, and 7 bases lay outside the gene matches. CDR1 and CDR2 (germline): SNHLY, FYNNEI. The CDR3 is 14 residues long. Complete variable domain (other parts from reference TRBV2 and TRBJ2-7): EPEVTQTPSHQVTQMGQEVILRCVPISNHLYFYWYRQILGQKVEFLVSFYNNEISEKSEIFDDQFSVERPDGSNFTLKIRSTKLEDSAMYFCASARQGNSYEQYFGPGTRLTVT.

This chain links TRBV7-2 with TRBJ1-5; perhaps TRBD1 as D (5 bases). The CDR3 spans 15 residues. V was pared by 2 bases and J by 2 bases, with 10 bases between. Germline lookup yields CDR1 SGHTA and CDR2 FQGNSA. The CDR3 coding sequence is TGTGCCAGCAGCTTATTACAGGCTGGCAATCAGCCCCAGCATTTT. Translating gives CASSLLQAGNQPQHF. Full variable domain (remainder filled in from reference TRBV7-2 and TRBJ1-5): GAGVSQSPSNKVTEKGKDVELRCDPISGHTALYWYRQSLGQGLEFLIYFQGNSAPDKSGLPSDRFSAERTGGSVSTLTIQRTQQEDSAVYLCASSLLQAGNQPQHFGDGTRLSIL.

This clonotype has more than one count but fewer than ten. The chain uses TRBV27 and TRBJ1-1, with no clear D. Germline loops: CDR1 MNHEY, CDR2 SMNVEV (reference sequence). The CDR3 covers 11 residues. Trimming pared 6 bases from V and 10 bases from J, leaving 12 bases between. The CDR3 DNA is TGTGCCAGCAGCCACCCCGACCCAGCTTTCTTT. Protein sequence: CASSHPDPAFF.

The chain has TRBV4-3 and TRBJ1-1; D is undetermined. This CDR3 region has 15 residues. Germline V gives CDR1 LGHNA, CDR2 YSLEER. Trimming left V 0 bases short and J 1 base short, with 9 bases between. The DNA for the CDR3 is TGCGCCAGCAGCCAAGATTGGGGAGGGAACACTGAAGCTTTCTTT. It is translated as CASSQDWGGNTEAFF.

The V gene is TRBV20-1, the J gene TRBJ2-7; 16 nucleotides align to TRBD2. The germline V gene has CDR1 DFQATT and CDR2 SNEGSKA (reference sequence). This CDR3 region has 16 residues. J lost 2 bases, V lost 5 bases, and 6 bases had no gene match. The CDR3 DNA reads TGCAGTGCTGCGACCGGGACTAGCGGGAGGGCCTACGAGCAGTACTTC. Protein product: CSAATGTSGRAYEQYF.

The genes are TRBV29-1 and TRBJ2-5; the D gene is possibly TRBD1 (5 bases). CDR1 SQVTM and CDR2 ANQGSEA come from the germline V gene. With 5 bases removed from V and 5 bases from J, the gap between germline ends came to 9 bases. The CDR3 runs 11 residues. The CDR3 coding sequence is TGCAGCGTTCAGGGTTGGGAGACCCAGTACTTC. It codes for CSVQGWETQYF.

There are many counts of this clonotype. The V gene is TRBV7-2, the J gene TRBJ2-7, with TRBD2 matching over 8 bases. From germline, CDR1 is SGHTA and CDR2 FQGNSA. The CDR3 is 15 residues long. The trim removed 6 bases at V and 3 bases at J, leaving 10 bases unmatched. For the CDR3, the DNA is TGTGCCAGCAGTTTCGACCCGGGACTAGTCTACGAGCAGTACTTC. Translated, it gives CASSFDPGLVYEQYF.

In its sample, this clonotype was seen many times. The CDR3, as DNA: TGTGCCAGCAGCTCCCTCCTCGTACGGGAACCCACCTTCGAGCAGTACTTC. Its protein is CASSSLLVREPTFEQYF. This chain joins TRBV7-8 and TRBJ2-7; TRBD2 is a possible D gene (5 bases). V lost 4 bases and J lost 6, with 25 bases in between. This CDR3 is built from 17 residues. Per the germline V gene, CDR1 is SGHVS and CDR2 is FQNEAQ. The full variable domain, in which reference TRBV7-8 and TRBJ2-7 provide the parts outside the CDR3, is GAGVSQSPRYKVAKRGQDVALRCDPISGHVSLFWYQQALGQGPEFLTYFQNEAQLDKSGLPSDRFFAERPEGSVSTLKIQRTQQEDSAVYLCASSSLLVREPTFEQYFGPGTRLTVT.

There are many counts of this clonotype. The chain couples TRBV7-2 to TRBJ1-2; D uncertain. CDR1 and CDR2 from the germline V gene are SGHTA and FQGNSA. Trimming pared 1 base from V and 2 bases from J, leaving 5 bases between. CDR3 length equals 13 residues. The CDR3 region is CASSLGLNYGYTF. DNA of the CDR3: TGTGCCAGCAGCTTAGGGTTGAACTATGGCTACACCTTC.

Remarks on this clonotype: A much larger clonotype is one base distant, so this may be a read error. This chain connects TRBV11-2 to TRBJ1-4; no clear D gene. V lost 2 bases and J lost 7, with 8 bases in between. This CDR3 has 13 amino acids. Germline CDR1 is SGHAT and CDR2 is FQNNGV. The CDR3 coding sequence is TGTGCCAGCAGCTTACAAGTGTGTGAAAAACTGTTTTTT. Its translation is CASSLQVCEKLFF.

This clonotype appeared many times. The rearrangement uses TRBV6-1 and TRBJ1-5; the D gene is possibly TRBD1 (5 bases). The CDR3 contains 16 residues. The germline V gene encodes CDR1 MNHNS and CDR2 SASEGT. The germline V and J ends were trimmed by 6 bases and 0 bases, with 15 bases remaining between them. The DNA of the CDR3 is TGTGCCAGCAGCCCCGACAGACCGCATAGCAATCAGCCCCAGCATTTT. Translated: CASSPDRPHSNQPQHF.

This chain links TRBV20-1 with TRBJ1-6; TRBD1 matches at 8 bases. There are 14 residues in the CDR3. Germline V gene lookup returns CDR1 DFQATT and CDR2 SNEGSKA (reference sequence). V was clipped by 5 bases and J by 8 bases; unmatched bases: 8. Written as DNA, the CDR3 is TGCAGTGCTCTCGGCAGGGGGCTAGATTCACCCCTCCACTTT. This codes for CSALGRGLDSPLHF.

This clonotype was picked up a small number of times. This chain links TRBV28 with TRBJ2-3; D gene uncertain. The CDR3 is 15 amino acids. Germline V gene lookup returns CDR1 MDHEN and CDR2 SYDVKM. The ends were cut back, 3 bases at V and 2 bases at J, with 12 bases in the middle. The CDR3 loop is CASSLFTSNTDTQYF. CDR3 sequence (DNA): TGTGCCAGCAGTTTGTTCACTTCTAACACAGATACGCAGTATTTT. The full variable domain, in which reference TRBV28 and TRBJ2-3 provide the parts outside the CDR3, is DVKVTQSSRYLVKRTGEKVFLECVQDMDHENMFWYRQDPGLGLRLIYFSYDVKMKEKGDIPEGYSVSREKKERFSLILESASTNQTSMYLCASSLFTSNTDTQYFGPGTRLTVL.

At least ten counts were recorded for this clonotype. The chain has TRBV11-2 and TRBJ2-5; D possibly corresponds to TRBD2 (5 bases). Germline lookup yields CDR1 SGHAT and CDR2 FQNNGV. Trimming shortened V by 1 base and J by 5 bases, and 8 bases separated the two germline ends. This CDR3 is 13 amino acids long. Here the CDR3 reads CASSLARGETQYF. For the CDR3, the DNA is TGTGCCAGCAGCTTAGCTAGAGGGGAGACCCAGTACTTC.

In this sample, this clonotype turned up a few times. The chain carries TRBV7-9 and TRBJ2-2, with TRBD1 identical over 8 bases. Germline trimming cut 5 bases from V and 5 bases from J; bases unmatched to any gene: 7. This CDR3 is 15 amino acids long. CDR1 and CDR2 (germline): SEHNR, FQNEAQ (reference sequence). The CDR3 DNA follows: TGTGCCAGCAGCCTTAGGACAGGGCGGACCGGGGAGCTGTTTTTT. Amino acid sequence: CASSLRTGRTGELFF. Filled out from reference TRBV7-9 and TRBJ2-2, the complete variable domain reads DTGVSQNPRHKITKRGQNVTFRCDPISEHNRLYWYRQTLGQGPEFLTYFQNEAQLEKSRLLSDRFSAERPKGSFSTLEIQRTEQGDSAMYLCASSLRTGRTGELFFGEGSRLTVL.

The sample holds many counts of this clonotype. J is TRBJ1-2 and V is TRBV12-3 or TRBV12-4, with D perhaps TRBD1 (6 bases). V was clipped by 5 bases and J by 6 bases, with 16 bases between them. The CDR3 has 14 residues. For the CDR3, the DNA is TGTGCCAGCAGTCCCAGGGGCTCAGAGAATGGCTACACCTTC. This codes for CASSPRGSENGYTF.

This clonotype was recorded a few times. V is TRBV9 and J is TRBJ2-5; 8 bases line up with TRBD2. The V gene end was trimmed by 5 bases and the J gene end by 5 bases; junction bases not matched to a gene: 8. CDR1 SGDLS and CDR2 YYNGEE come from the germline V gene. The CDR3 consists of 14 residues. In DNA form, the CDR3 reads TGTGCCAGCAGTGGGGCGGGGGGCGGGGAGACCCAGTACTTC. Its protein is CASSGAGGGETQYF.